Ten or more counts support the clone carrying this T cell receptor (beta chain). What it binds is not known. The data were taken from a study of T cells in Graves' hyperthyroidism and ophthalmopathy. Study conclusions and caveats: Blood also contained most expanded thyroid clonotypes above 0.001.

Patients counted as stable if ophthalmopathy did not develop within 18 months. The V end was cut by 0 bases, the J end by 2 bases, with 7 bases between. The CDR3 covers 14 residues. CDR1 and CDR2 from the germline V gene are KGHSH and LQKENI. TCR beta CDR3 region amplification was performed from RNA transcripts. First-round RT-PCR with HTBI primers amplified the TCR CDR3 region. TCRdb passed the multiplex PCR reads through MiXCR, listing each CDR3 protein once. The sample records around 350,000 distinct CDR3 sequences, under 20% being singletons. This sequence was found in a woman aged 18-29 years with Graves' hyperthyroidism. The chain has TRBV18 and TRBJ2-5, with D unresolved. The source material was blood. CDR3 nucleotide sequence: TGTGCCAGCTCACCACCGACCCCACAAGAGACCCAGTACTTC. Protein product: CASSPPTPQETQYF.